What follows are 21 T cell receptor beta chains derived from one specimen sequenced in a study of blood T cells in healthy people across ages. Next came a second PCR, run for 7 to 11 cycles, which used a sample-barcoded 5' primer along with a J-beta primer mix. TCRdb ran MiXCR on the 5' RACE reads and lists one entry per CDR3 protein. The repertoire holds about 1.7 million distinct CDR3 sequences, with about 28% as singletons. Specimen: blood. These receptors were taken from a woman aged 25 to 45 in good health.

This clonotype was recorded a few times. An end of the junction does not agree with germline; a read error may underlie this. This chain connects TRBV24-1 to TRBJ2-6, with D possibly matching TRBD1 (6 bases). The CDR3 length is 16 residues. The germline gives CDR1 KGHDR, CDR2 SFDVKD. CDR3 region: CATSDRGGRGADVLTF. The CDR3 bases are TGTGCCACCAGTGACAGAGGGGGTCGTGGGGCCGACGTCCTGACTTTC.

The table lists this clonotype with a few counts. The CDR3 loop reads CASSLNGQGNQPQHF. The CDR3 DNA follows: TGCGCCAGCAGCTTGAACGGCCAGGGGAATCAGCCCCAGCATTTT. The gene calls are TRBV5-1 and TRBJ1-5, with a weak D call TRBD1 (6 bases). The CDR3 consists of 15 residues. V lost 1 base to trimming and J lost 4 bases, with 12 bases between them. CDR1 is SGHRS and CDR2 is YFSETQ in the germline V gene.

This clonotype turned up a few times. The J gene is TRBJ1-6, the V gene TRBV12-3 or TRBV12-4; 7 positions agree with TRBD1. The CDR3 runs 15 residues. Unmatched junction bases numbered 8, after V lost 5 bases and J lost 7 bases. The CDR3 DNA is TGTGCCAGCAGTCCCGACAGGGCGAGAAATTCACCCCTCCACTTT. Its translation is CASSPDRARNSPLHF.

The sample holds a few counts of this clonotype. The CDR3 loop reads CASSLEPADYGYTF. The CDR3 region has the DNA TGTGCCAGCAGCTTAGAACCTGCCGACTATGGCTACACCTTC. V and J are TRBV7-2 and TRBJ1-2; D gene unclear. From germline, CDR1 is SGHTA and CDR2 FQGNSA. V gave up 1 base and J gave up 3 bases, with 9 bases separating them. The CDR3 spans 14 residues.

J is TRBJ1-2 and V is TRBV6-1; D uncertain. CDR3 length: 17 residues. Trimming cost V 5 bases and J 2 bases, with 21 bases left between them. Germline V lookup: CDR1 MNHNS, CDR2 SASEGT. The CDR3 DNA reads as TGTGCCAGCAGTCTCCACAGAGTTCAAACCCAAAACTATGGCTACACCTTC. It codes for CASSLHRVQTQNYGYTF.

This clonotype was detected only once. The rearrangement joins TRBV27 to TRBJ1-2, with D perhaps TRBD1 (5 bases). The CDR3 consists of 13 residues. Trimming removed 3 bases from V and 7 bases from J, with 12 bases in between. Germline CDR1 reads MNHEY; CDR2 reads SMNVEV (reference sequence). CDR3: CASSLQGYGGYTF. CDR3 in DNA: TGTGCCAGCAGTTTGCAGGGATACGGTGGCTACACCTTC.

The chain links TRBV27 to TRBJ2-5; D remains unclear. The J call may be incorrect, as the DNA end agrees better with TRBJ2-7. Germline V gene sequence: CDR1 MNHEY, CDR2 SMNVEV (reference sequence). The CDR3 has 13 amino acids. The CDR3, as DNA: TGTGCCAGCAGTTATTCCGGTGAAAACGAGCAGTACTTC. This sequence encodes CASSYSGENEQYF.

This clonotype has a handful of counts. CDR3 amino acids: CASSPTREGFQETQYF. As DNA, the CDR3 is TGTGCCAGCTCACCGACCCGGGAGGGGTTCCAAGAGACCCAGTACTTC. The V call is TRBV18, the J call TRBJ2-5; TRBD2 matches 8 bases. The V and J ends lost 3 bases and 1 base, in that order; junction bases with no gene match: 7. CDR3 length: 16 residues. From germline, CDR1 is KGHSH and CDR2 LQKENI.

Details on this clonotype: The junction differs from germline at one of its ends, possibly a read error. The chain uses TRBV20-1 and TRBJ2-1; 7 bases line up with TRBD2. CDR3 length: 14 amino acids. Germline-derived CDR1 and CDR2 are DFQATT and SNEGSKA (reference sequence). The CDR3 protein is CSASSGPSYNGQFF. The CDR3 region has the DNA TGCAGTGCCTCTAGCGGACCTTCCTACAATGGGCAGTTCTTC.

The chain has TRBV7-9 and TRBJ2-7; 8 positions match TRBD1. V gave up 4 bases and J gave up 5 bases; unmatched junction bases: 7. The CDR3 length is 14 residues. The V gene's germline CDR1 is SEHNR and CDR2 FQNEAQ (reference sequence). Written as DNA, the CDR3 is TGTGCCAGCAGCTGGGGACAGGATAGGAACGAGCAGTACTTC. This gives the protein CASSWGQDRNEQYF.

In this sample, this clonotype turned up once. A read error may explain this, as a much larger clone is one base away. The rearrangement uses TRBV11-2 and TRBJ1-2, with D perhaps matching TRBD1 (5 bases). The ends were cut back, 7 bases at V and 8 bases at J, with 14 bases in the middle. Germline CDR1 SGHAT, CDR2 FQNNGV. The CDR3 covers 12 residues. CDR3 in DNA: TGTGCCAGCACCGGGCATCAGGGCGGCTACACCTTC. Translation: CASTGHQGGYTF.

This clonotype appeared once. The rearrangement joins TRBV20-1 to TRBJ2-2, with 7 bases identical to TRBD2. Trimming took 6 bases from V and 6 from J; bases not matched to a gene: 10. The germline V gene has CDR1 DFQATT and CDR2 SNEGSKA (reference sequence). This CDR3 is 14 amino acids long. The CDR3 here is CSAESPLAAGELFF. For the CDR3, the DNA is TGCAGTGCCGAGAGTCCTCTAGCGGCCGGGGAGCTGTTTTTT.

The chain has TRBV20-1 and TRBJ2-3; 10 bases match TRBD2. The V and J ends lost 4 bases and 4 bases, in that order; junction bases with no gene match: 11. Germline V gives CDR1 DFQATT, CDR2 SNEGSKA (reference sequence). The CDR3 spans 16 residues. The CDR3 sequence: CSATETGLALSDTQYF. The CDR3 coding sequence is TGCAGTGCTACCGAAACGGGACTAGCGTTGTCAGATACGCAGTATTTT.

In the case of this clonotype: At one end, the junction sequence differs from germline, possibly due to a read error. DNA of the CDR3: TGCGCCAGCAGACAAGGACGGCAAGGGACCCAGTACTTC. Translated, it gives CASRQGRQGTQYF. The gene calls are TRBV5-1 and TRBJ2-5; D remains unclear. The CDR3 length is 13 residues. The germline V gene encodes CDR1 SGHRS and CDR2 YFSETQ.

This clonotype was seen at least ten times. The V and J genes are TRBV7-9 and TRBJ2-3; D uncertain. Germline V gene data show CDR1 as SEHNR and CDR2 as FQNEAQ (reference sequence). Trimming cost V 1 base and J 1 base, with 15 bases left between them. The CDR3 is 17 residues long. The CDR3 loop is CASSLDRLNPGTDTQYF. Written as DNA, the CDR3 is TGTGCCAGCAGCTTAGACCGACTCAACCCGGGCACAGATACGCAGTATTTT.

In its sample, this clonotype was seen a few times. For the CDR3, the DNA is TGTGCCAGCAGCCAAGGGACAGGGAGCTCTGGGGCCAACGTCCTGACTTTC. Amino acids: CASSQGTGSSGANVLTF. The chain couples TRBV16 to TRBJ2-6; 9 bases agree with TRBD1. The CDR3 has 17 amino acids. From germline, CDR1 is KGHSY and CDR2 FQNENV. Trimming took 2 bases from V and 0 from J; bases not matched to a gene: 2.

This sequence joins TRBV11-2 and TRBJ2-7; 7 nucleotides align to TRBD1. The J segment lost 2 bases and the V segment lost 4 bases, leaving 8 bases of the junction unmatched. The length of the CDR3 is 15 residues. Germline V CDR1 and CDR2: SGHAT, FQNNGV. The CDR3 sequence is CASSYYRDSAYEQYF. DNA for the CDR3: TGTGCCAGCAGCTATTACCGGGACAGCGCCTACGAGCAGTACTTC.

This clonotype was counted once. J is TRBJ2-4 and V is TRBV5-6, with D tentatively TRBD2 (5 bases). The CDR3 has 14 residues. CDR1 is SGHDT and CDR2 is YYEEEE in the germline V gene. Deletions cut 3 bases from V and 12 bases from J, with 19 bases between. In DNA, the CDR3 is TGTGCCAGCAGCTGGTTAGGACCCGACTACACTCAGTACTTC. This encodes CASSWLGPDYTQYF.

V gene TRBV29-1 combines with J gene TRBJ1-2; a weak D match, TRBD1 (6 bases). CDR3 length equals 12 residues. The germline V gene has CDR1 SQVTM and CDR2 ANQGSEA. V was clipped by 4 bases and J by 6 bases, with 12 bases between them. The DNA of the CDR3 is TGCAGCGTTGTACAGGGTTTGCATGGCTACACCTTC. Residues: CSVVQGLHGYTF.

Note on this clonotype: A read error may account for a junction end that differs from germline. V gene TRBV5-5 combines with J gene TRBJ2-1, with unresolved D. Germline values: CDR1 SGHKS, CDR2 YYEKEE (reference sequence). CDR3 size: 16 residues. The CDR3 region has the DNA TGTGCCAGCAGCTTGGCTCTAGTGGAAATAAACAATAAGCAGTTCTTC. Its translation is CASSLALVEINNKQFF.

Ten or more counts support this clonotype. The CDR3: CASSPRAGTGGAHYGYTF. CDR3 bases: TGCGCCAGCAGCCCCCGGGCCGGGACAGGGGGCGCCCACTATGGCTACACCTTC. This chain joins TRBV5-1 and TRBJ1-2; 12 bases line up with TRBD1. Germline V gene sequence: CDR1 SGHRS, CDR2 YFSETQ. CDR3 length: 18 residues. The junction had 13 bases not matched to a gene; V was cut back by 4 bases and J by 3 bases.